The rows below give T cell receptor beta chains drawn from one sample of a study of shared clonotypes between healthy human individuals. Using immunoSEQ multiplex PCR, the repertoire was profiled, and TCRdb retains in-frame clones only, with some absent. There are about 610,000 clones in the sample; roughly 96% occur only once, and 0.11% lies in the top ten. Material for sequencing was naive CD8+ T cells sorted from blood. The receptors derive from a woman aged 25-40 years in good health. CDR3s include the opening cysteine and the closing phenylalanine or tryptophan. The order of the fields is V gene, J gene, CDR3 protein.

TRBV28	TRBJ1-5	CASSRGAVRNQPQHF
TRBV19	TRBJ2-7	CASSIGGSYEQYF
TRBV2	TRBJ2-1	CASSERLALDEQFF
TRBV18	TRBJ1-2	CASSPPGLFYGYTF
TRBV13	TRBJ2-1	CASSRTYEQFF
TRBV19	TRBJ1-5	CASSIVGSSNQPQHF
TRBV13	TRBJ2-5	CASSSAETQYF
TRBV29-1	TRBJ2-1	CSGASGRSNEQFF
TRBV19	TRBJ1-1	CASIGGWEAFF
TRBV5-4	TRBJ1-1	CASSRSNTEAFF
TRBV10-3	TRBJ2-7	CAINQQAAYEQYF
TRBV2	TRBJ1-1	CASTKQGPLGIIEAFF
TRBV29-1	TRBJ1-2	CSVVGGINYGYTF
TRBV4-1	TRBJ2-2	CASSQEGRTGRTGELFF
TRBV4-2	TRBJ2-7	CASSQGRDRSYEQYF
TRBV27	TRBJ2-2	CASRLAGTTGELFF
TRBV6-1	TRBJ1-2	CASKEGLSANYGYTF
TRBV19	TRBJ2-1	CASSMGGRNEQFF
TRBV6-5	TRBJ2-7	CASSYPGCDF
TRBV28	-	CASSLVYEQYF
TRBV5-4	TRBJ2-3	CASPASADTQYF
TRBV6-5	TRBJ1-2	CASSTAQGAYGYTF
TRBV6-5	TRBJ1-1	CASSDLEGNTEAFF
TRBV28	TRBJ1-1	CASSLGGEGTEAFF
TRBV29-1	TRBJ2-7	CSVTKTGDWVYEQYF
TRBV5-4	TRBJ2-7	CASSLGTGAGYEQYF
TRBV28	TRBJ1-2	CASSFLISNYGYTF
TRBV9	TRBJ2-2	CASSVGNGELFF
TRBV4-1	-	CASSQTSTGEQYF
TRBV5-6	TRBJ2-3	CASSLRDRQTDTQYF
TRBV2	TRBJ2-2	CASSGWTSGMVGTGELFF
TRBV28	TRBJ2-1	CASSPRQEEQFF
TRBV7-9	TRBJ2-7	CASSPGGKYEQYF
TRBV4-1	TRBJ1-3	CASGDSGNTIYF
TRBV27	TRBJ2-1	CASNEIAGRSYNEQFF
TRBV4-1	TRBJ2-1	CASSQEVLRGELSYNEQFF
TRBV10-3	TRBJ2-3	CAISESGGDPSTDTQYF
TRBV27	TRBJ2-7	CASSLSAGTGLYEQYF
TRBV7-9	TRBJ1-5	CASSLSDIGPQHF
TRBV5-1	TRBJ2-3	CASSLGVFRSAGEDLNTDTQYF
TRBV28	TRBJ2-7	CASQRVGSYEQYF
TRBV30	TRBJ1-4	CAWRPPHTEDEKLFF
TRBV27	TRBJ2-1	CASSSGGRGGEQFF
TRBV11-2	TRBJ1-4	CASSLAPSGEKLFF
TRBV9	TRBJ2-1	CASRSSSSYNEQFF
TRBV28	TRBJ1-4	CASSLGSRQNEKLFF
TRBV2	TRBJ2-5	CASSHGTSGDLKETQYF
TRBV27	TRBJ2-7	CASSSLALTGNPYEQYF
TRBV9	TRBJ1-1	CASSVEGGANTEAFF
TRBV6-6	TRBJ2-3	CASSYSPTDTQYF
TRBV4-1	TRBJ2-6	CASSQEDRAGANVLTF
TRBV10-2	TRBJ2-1	CASSDRDRGRNEQFF